This entry lists 25 T cell receptor beta chains sequenced from one sample in a study of neoadjuvant anti-PD-1 for oral cavity cancer. TCRdb's table, derived via immunoSEQ multiplex PCR, lists solely in-frame clones and lacks some. The data contain about 81,000 clones, approximately 80% of them singletons. Sequencing was performed on PBMCs, taken before nivolumab (anti-PD-1) treatment. These receptors all stem from a person aged 35-79 years with oral cavity squamous cell carcinoma.

The chain uses TRBV5-1 and TRBJ2-1; 7 bases are a match to TRBD1. The CDR3 consists of 18 residues. V was pared by 0 bases and J by 3 bases, with 12 bases of the junction left unmatched. Germline V lookup: CDR1 SGHRS, CDR2 YFSETQ. DNA of the CDR3: TGCGCCAGCAGCTTGGCCGGTGTCAGGGGGACAAGCTACAATGAGCAGTTCTTC. It yields the protein CASSLAGVRGTSYNEQFF.

In its sample, this clone was seen a few times. The chain's CDR3 is CASSLGGETYNEQFF. CDR3 DNA sequence: TGCGCCAGCAGCTTGGGCGGGGAAACCTACAATGAGCAGTTCTTC. The chain couples TRBV5-1 to TRBJ2-1; a weak D match, TRBD2 (6 bases). Between the trimmed V and J ends, which lost 0 bases and 2 bases, there was a span of 9 bases. This CDR3 spans 15 amino acids. CDR1 and CDR2 (germline): SGHRS, YFSETQ.

In DNA form, the CDR3 reads TGCGCCAGCAGTGAGTCGATGGGGGTCAATGAGCAGTTCTTC. It yields the protein CASSESMGVNEQFF. V and J are TRBV10-1 and TRBJ2-1; D tentatively reads TRBD1 or TRBD2 (5 bases each). V was shortened by 0 bases and J by 6 bases, with 9 bases between the two germline ends. Germline CDR1 reads WNHNN; CDR2 reads SYGVQD (reference sequence). This CDR3 has 14 residues.

The rearrangement links TRBV30 to TRBJ1-1, with 9 positions matching TRBD1. Germline V lookup: CDR1 GTSNPN, CDR2 SVGIG (reference sequence). The CDR3 runs 14 residues. Trimming cost V 0 bases and J 6 bases; bases outside gene matches: 5. In DNA form, the CDR3 reads TGTGCCTGGAGTGTTGTACAGGGGGCTGCTGAAGCTTTCTTT. It specifies CAWSVVQGAAEAFF.

This clone occurred once. The chain has TRBV6-6 and TRBJ2-1; TRBD1 is a possible D gene (5 bases). Germline CDR1 MNHNY, CDR2 SVGAGI (reference sequence). The CDR3 consists of 12 residues. V was pared by 0 bases and J by 15 bases, with 12 bases between. CDR3 sequence: CASSYSTALAFF. The CDR3 nucleotides read TGTGCCAGCAGTTACTCGACAGCCTTGGCGTTCTTC.

The chain employs TRBV19 and TRBJ1-4, with TRBD1 as a possible D gene (6 bases). The length of the CDR3 is 15 residues. Trimming took off 5 bases at V and 7 bases at J, with 17 bases between the two ends. The germline CDR1 and CDR2 sequences are LNHDA and SQIVND (reference sequence). The CDR3 protein is CASSLKVQGREKLFF. CDR3 DNA sequence: TGTGCCAGTAGTCTCAAGGTACAGGGTCGTGAAAAACTGTTTTTT.

The rearrangement links TRBV7-9 to TRBJ2-7, with D perhaps matching TRBD1 or TRBD2 (5 bases each). The ends were cut back, 0 bases at V and 6 bases at J, with 21 bases in the middle. Germline V CDR1 and CDR2: SEHNR, FQNEAQ (reference sequence). CDR3 length: 17 amino acids. DNA for the CDR3: TGTGCCAGCAGCTTAGCGCTCTGGGGACCCATGAAGGGCGAGCAGTACTTC. Residues: CASSLALWGPMKGEQYF.

The chain carries TRBV10-1 and TRBJ2-5, with 7 bases lining up with TRBD1. V lost 6 bases and J lost 5; bases outside the gene matches: 6. The CDR3 totals 13 residues. Germline V lookup: CDR1 WNHNN, CDR2 SYGVQD (reference sequence). CDR3 residues: CASSQTGLETQYF. CDR3 coding DNA: TGCGCCAGCAGCCAGACAGGGTTGGAGACCCAGTACTTC.

V usage is TRBV4-1 and J usage is TRBJ2-4, with TRBD1 matching 8 bases. Germline loops: CDR1 MGHRA, CDR2 YSYEKL. The CDR3 runs 20 residues. The V and J ends lost 0 bases and 0 bases, in that order; junction bases with no gene match: 13. The CDR3 spells CASSQELGGQASIAKNIQYF. The DNA for the CDR3 is TGCGCCAGCAGCCAAGAACTAGGGGGACAGGCGTCCATAGCCAAAAACATTCAGTACTTC.

This clone was seen at least ten times. The V gene is TRBV10-3, the J gene TRBJ2-7; D may be TRBD1 (5 bases). Deletions cut 4 bases from V and 1 base from J, with 11 bases between. CDR1 and CDR2 from the germline V gene are ENHRY and SYGVKD. This CDR3 comprises 14 residues. Here the CDR3 DNA reads TGTGCCATCAGTGTGGAGACAGCTTCCTACGAGCAGTACTTC. This translates into CAISVETASYEQYF.

The chain couples TRBV11-3 to TRBJ2-1; D unclear. CDR1 SGHNT and CDR2 YENEEA come from the germline V gene. This CDR3 is 16 amino acids long. Trimming removed 0 bases at V and 3 bases at J, with 12 bases between. The CDR3 nucleotides read TGTGCCAGCAGCTTAGAAGGATCGCTGGACTACAATGAGCAGTTCTTC. Protein sequence: CASSLEGSLDYNEQFF. The full variable domain, in which reference TRBV11-3 and TRBJ2-1 provide the parts outside the CDR3, is EAGVVQSPRYKIIEKKQPVAFWCNPISGHNTLYWYLQNLGQGPELLIRYENEEAVDDSQLPKDRFSAERLKGVDSTLKIQPAELGDSAVYLCASSLEGSLDYNEQFFGPGTRLTVL.

The chain employs TRBV9 and TRBJ2-1; possible D gene TRBD1, 7 bases. Between the trimmed V and J ends, which lost 4 bases and 7 bases, there was a span of 18 bases. CDR1 is SGDLS and CDR2 is YYNGEE in the germline V gene. The CDR3 runs 15 residues. The CDR3 loop reads CASSHWVAGGNEQFF. CDR3 nucleotides: TGTGCCAGCAGCCACTGGGTCGCAGGGGGGAATGAGCAGTTCTTC.

This clone was counted between two and nine times. The V call is TRBV12-2, the J call TRBJ2-1; no DNA check was done on the table's D call, TRBD2. TRBV12-2 is a pseudogene locus. The CDR3 covers 19 residues. CDR3 bases: TGTGCAAGTCGCTTAGCGTTTCGCGGGGGGGGATCTTCCTACAATGAGCAGTTCTTC. This sequence encodes CASRLAFRGGGSSYNEQFF.

This clone was detected only once. This sequence joins TRBV6-6 and TRBJ2-7; D perhaps matches TRBD1 (9 bases). The CDR3 is made up of 15 amino acids. Germline CDR1 and CDR2: MNHNY and SVGAGI (reference sequence). V lost 10 bases and J lost 6, with 25 bases in between. The CDR3 protein is CANRAGDRVVGEQYF. The CDR3 coding sequence is TGTGCCAACCGAGCGGGGGACAGGGTCGTCGGCGAGCAGTACTTC.

This clone was recorded many times. The genes are TRBV19 and TRBJ1-5, with a tentative D call TRBD1 (6 bases). The V and J ends lost 5 bases and 11 bases respectively, with 22 bases between them. There are 15 residues in the CDR3. Germline V CDR1 and CDR2: LNHDA, SQIVND (reference sequence). The CDR3 DNA is TGTGCCAGTAGTGCCCAATCAGGGGTGGATGGGGCCCAGCATTTT. It yields the protein CASSAQSGVDGAQHF.

V is TRBV2 and J is TRBJ2-1; 9 positions agree with TRBD2. CDR1 SNHLY and CDR2 FYNNEI come from the germline V gene. The CDR3 has 17 residues. Trimming cost V 5 bases and J 5 bases; bases outside gene matches: 13. CDR3 DNA sequence: TGTGCCAGCAGTTCTTCCCCGGGACTAGCAAGCCACAATGAGCAGTTCTTC. Its protein is CASSSSPGLASHNEQFF.

The chain has TRBV7-8 and TRBJ1-1, with unresolved D. The V end was cut by 2 bases, the J end by 1 base, with 5 bases between. The germline gives CDR1 SGHVS, CDR2 FQNEAQ. The length of the CDR3 is 13 residues. This CDR3 reads CASSLMENTEAFF. The CDR3 coding sequence is TGTGCCAGCAGCTTAATGGAGAACACTGAAGCTTTCTTT.

The V and J genes are TRBV10-1 and TRBJ1-4; D unclear. With 2 bases removed from V and 10 bases from J, the gap between germline ends came to 11 bases. CDR3 length equals 13 residues. Per germline, CDR1 WNHNN and CDR2 SYGVQD (reference sequence). The CDR3, as DNA: TGCGCCAGCAGTGAGGTGGAAGACGGAAAACTGTTTTTT. Residues: CASSEVEDGKLFF.

The rearrangement links TRBV18 to TRBJ2-3, with 8 bases fitting TRBD2. V dropped 0 bases and J dropped 4; count of bases not matched to a gene: 3. CDR3 size: 15 residues. Per germline, CDR1 KGHSH and CDR2 LQKENI. CDR3 amino acids: CASSPPTSASDTQYF. The DNA of the CDR3 is TGTGCCAGCTCACCACCGACTAGCGCATCAGATACGCAGTATTTT.

There are a few counts of this clone. V gene TRBV7-8 combines with J gene TRBJ2-3, with D tentatively TRBD1 or TRBD2 (5 bases each). The CDR3 length is 16 residues. The germline gives CDR1 SGHVS, CDR2 FQNEAQ. V dropped 5 bases and J dropped 5 bases, with 20 bases sitting between them. Here the CDR3 reads CASSQNMGVQGDTQYF. The DNA of the CDR3 is TGTGCCAGCAGCCAGAATATGGGAGTCCAGGGAGATACGCAGTATTTT.

The V gene is TRBV7-3, the J gene TRBJ2-7; 7 nucleotides line up with TRBD1. The CDR3 spans 14 residues. Germline CDR1 reads SGHTA; CDR2 reads FQGTGA. The V gene end was trimmed by 5 bases and the J gene end by 3 bases; junction bases not matched to a gene: 7. Here the CDR3 reads CASSRDRDSYEQYF. The CDR3, as DNA: TGTGCCAGCAGCCGCGACCGGGACAGCTACGAGCAGTACTTC.

In its sample, this clone was seen a few times. The chain carries TRBV19 and TRBJ1-1; D not certain. With 0 bases removed from V and 1 base from J, the gap between germline ends came to 6 bases. The CDR3 has 14 amino acids. CDR1 and CDR2 (germline): LNHDA, SQIVND (reference sequence). CDR3 in DNA: TGTGCCAGTAGTATAGAACGGGCGAACACTGAAGCTTTCTTT. This translates into CASSIERANTEAFF.

V is TRBV14 and J is TRBJ2-7; D is uncertain. There are 12 residues in the CDR3. V was pared by 1 base and J by 3 bases, with 4 bases between. CDR1 is SGHDN and CDR2 is FVKESK in the germline V gene. The CDR3 DNA reads TGTGCCAGCAGCCAAGGGTACTACGAGCAGTACTTC. Translation gives CASSQGYYEQYF.

The genes are TRBV4-1 and TRBJ1-1; D unresolved. This CDR3 is built from 16 residues. V was clipped by 1 base and J by 1 base, with 13 bases between them. CDR1 is MGHRA and CDR2 is YSYEKL in the germline V gene. The CDR3 loop is CASSQVGGRPNTEAFF. CDR3 DNA: TGCGCCAGCAGCCAAGTTGGAGGCAGGCCGAACACTGAAGCTTTCTTT.

This chain uses TRBV4-1 with TRBJ2-3; TRBD2 is a possible D gene (6 bases). This CDR3 contains 14 residues. In germline, CDR1 is MGHRA, CDR2 YSYEKL. Trimming cost V 2 bases and J 2 bases, with 8 bases left between them. The CDR3 coding sequence is TGCGCCAGCAGCCAACGGGAGAACACAGATACGCAGTATTTT. It encodes CASSQRENTDTQYF.